The 10 T cell receptor beta chains below all came from one sample that was sequenced in a study of blood T cell repertoires in COVID-19. TCRdb's copy holds only in-frame clones and misses some; the assay was immunoSEQ multiplex PCR. The data show about 170,000 clones, with about nine tenths seen just once and around 0.77% held by the top ten. Sequencing input: PBMCs or T cells enriched from blood (not recorded which). The receptor set was obtained from a woman under 30 who had recovered from COVID-19.

The chain carries TRBV6-4 and TRBJ2-3, with 9 positions matching TRBD2. The germline CDR1 and CDR2 sequences are MRHNA and SNTAGT. V dropped 3 bases and J dropped 4; count of bases not matched to a gene: 5. The CDR3 length is 15 residues. CDR3 in amino acids: CASSEQAGGPDTQYF. CDR3 in DNA: TGTGCCAGCAGTGAACAAGCGGGGGGTCCAGATACGCAGTATTTT.

The chain couples TRBV7-3 to TRBJ2-2; tentatively, D is TRBD1 (6 bases). Trimming shortened V by 5 bases and J by 6 bases, and 13 bases separated the two germline ends. Germline V CDR1 and CDR2: SGHTA, FQGTGA. The CDR3 runs 14 residues. The CDR3 loop reads CASSTRQGPGELFF. In nucleotides, the CDR3 is TGTGCCAGCAGCACCCGTCAGGGGCCCGGGGAGCTGTTTTTT.

J is TRBJ2-3 and V is TRBV11-3; maybe TRBD1 (7 bases). CDR1 is SGHNT, CDR2 YENEEA, per germline. CDR3 length: 16 residues. The V end lost 5 bases, the J end lost 1 base, and 16 bases lay between the germline ends. CDR3 in DNA: TGTGCCAGCAGCCAGGGGGGATGGCAACGCACAGATACGCAGTATTTT. This gives the protein CASSQGGWQRTDTQYF.

The CDR3 DNA sequence: TGTGCCAGCAGTTCCGGGACAGCCCTTTATGGCTACACCTTC. This gives the protein CASSSGTALYGYTF. The chain joins TRBV6-5 to TRBJ1-2, with 7 bases that match TRBD1. The CDR3 length is 14 residues. From germline, CDR1 is MNHEY and CDR2 SVGAGI. V was pared by 4 bases and J by 5 bases, with 7 bases of the junction left unmatched.

The rearrangement joins TRBV18 to TRBJ2-4; maybe TRBD1 (5 bases). CDR1 is KGHSH, CDR2 LQKENI, per germline. The germline V and J ends were trimmed by 4 bases and 6 bases, with 7 bases remaining between them. This CDR3 is built from 12 residues. The CDR3 protein is CASSLQGNIQYF. The CDR3 region has the DNA TGTGCCAGCTCACTTCAGGGAAACATTCAGTACTTC.

The J gene is TRBJ2-2, the V gene TRBV10-3; TRBD1 matches 8 bases. The CDR3 extends over 14 amino acids. CDR1 is ENHRY, CDR2 SYGVKD, per germline. J was trimmed by 4 bases and V by 5 bases; bases with no gene match: 3. The chain's CDR3 is CAISRTGTTGELFF. CDR3 nucleotide sequence: TGTGCCATCAGTCGGACAGGGACCACCGGGGAGCTGTTTTTT.

The sample holds one count of this clone. The chain combines TRBV6-5 with TRBJ1-5; D possibly corresponds to TRBD1 (5 bases). V was clipped by 0 bases and J by 7 bases, with 13 bases between them. The CDR3 totals 15 residues. Germline V gene sequence: CDR1 MNHEY, CDR2 SVGAGI. The CDR3 is CASSYSPGQRQPQHF. The DNA for the CDR3 is TGTGCCAGCAGTTACTCGCCAGGGCAAAGACAGCCCCAGCATTTT.

This clone came up a few times. The gene calls are TRBV6-1 and TRBJ1-1; D is ambiguous. V was clipped by 2 bases and J by 5 bases, with 12 bases between them. CDR3 length: 14 residues. CDR1 and CDR2 from the germline V gene are MNHNS and SASEGT. The CDR3, as DNA: TGTGCCAGCAGTGAAAGGGCAGCGGGGACTGAAGCTTTCTTT. This translates into CASSERAAGTEAFF.

V and J are TRBV4-1 and TRBJ2-3; a possible D gene is TRBD2 (7 bases). V lost 0 bases to trimming and J lost 5 bases, with 15 bases between them. In germline, CDR1 is MGHRA, CDR2 YSYEKL. The CDR3 covers 16 residues. The CDR3 DNA follows: TGCGCCAGCAGCCAAGATAGGCGGGGGCCCCTAGATACGCAGTATTTT. Protein sequence: CASSQDRRGPLDTQYF.

Only a few counts were recorded for this clone. The rearrangement links TRBV9 to TRBJ1-6; D gene ambiguous. There are 14 residues in the CDR3. Germline V lookup: CDR1 SGDLS, CDR2 YYNGEE. V lost 4 bases and J 9 bases, leaving 14 bases between the germline ends. The CDR3 DNA is TGTGCCAGCAGCTCCGATGAGTGGAGTTCACCCCTCCACTTT. Translated: CASSSDEWSSPLHF.